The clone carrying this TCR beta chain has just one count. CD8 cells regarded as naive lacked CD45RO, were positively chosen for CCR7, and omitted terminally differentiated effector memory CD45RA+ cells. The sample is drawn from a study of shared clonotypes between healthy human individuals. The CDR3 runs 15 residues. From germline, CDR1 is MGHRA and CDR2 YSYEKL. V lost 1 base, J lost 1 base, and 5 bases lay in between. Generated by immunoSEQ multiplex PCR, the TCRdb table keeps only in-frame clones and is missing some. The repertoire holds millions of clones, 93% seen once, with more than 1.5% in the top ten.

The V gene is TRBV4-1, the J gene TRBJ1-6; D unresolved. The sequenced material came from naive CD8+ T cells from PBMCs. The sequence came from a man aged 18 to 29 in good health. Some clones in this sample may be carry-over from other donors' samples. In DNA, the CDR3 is TGCGCCAGCAGCCAAGGCCGGTCCTATAATTCACCCCTCCACTTT. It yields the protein CASSQGRSYNSPLHF.